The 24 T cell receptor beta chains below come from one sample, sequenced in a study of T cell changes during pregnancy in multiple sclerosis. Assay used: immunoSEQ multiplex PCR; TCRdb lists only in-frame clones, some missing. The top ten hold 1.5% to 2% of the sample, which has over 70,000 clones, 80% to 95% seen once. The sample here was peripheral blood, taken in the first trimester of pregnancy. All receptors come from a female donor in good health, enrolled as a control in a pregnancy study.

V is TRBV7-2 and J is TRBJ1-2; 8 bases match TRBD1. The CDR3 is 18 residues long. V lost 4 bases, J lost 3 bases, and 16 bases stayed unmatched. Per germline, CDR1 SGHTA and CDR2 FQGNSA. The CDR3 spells CASSSGQGQGPRYYGYTF. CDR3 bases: TGTGCCAGCAGCTCGGGCCAAGGACAGGGTCCCCGCTACTATGGCTACACCTTC.

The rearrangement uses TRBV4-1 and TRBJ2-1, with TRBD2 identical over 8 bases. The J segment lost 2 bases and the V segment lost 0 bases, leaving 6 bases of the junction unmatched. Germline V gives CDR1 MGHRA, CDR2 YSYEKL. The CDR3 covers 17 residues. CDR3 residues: CASSQDLAGLTYNEQFF. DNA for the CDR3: TGCGCCAGCAGCCAAGATTTAGCGGGACTCACCTACAATGAGCAGTTCTTC.

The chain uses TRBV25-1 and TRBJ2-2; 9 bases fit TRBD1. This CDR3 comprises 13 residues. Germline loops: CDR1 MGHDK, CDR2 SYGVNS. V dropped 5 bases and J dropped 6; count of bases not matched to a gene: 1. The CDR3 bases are TGTGCCAGCAGTAGACAGGGGGCCGGGGAGCTGTTTTTT. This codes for CASSRQGAGELFF.

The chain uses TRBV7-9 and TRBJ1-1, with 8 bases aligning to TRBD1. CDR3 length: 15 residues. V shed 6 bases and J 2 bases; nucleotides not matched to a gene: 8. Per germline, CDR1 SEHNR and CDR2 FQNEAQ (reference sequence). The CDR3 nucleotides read TGTGCCAGCAGTCCTTCAGGGGGCCAAAACACTGAAGCTTTCTTT. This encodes CASSPSGGQNTEAFF.

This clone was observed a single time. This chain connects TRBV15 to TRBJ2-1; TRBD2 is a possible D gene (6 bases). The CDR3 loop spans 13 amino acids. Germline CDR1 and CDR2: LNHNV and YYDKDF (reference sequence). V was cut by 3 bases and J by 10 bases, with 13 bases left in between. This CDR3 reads CATSRVGREEQFF. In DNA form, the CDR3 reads TGTGCCACCAGCAGGGTAGGTCGGGAGGAGCAGTTCTTC.

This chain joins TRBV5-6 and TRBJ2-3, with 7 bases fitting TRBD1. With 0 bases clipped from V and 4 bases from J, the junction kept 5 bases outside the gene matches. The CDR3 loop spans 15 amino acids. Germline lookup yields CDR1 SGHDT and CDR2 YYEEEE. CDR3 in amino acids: CASSLVVRGSDTQYF. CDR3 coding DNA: TGTGCCAGCAGCTTGGTGGTCAGGGGGTCAGATACGCAGTATTTT.

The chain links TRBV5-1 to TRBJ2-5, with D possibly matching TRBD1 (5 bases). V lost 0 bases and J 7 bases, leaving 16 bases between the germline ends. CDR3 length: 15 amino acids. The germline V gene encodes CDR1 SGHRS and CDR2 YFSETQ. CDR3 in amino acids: CASSLDDSPRMTQYF. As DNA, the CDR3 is TGCGCCAGCAGCTTGGACGACAGTCCTCGGATGACCCAGTACTTC.

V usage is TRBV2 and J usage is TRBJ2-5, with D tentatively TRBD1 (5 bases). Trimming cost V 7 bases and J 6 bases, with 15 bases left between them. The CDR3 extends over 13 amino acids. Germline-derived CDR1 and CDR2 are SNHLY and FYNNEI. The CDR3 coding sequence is TGTGCCAGCAATTTCAGGGATGGGAAGACCCAGTACTTC. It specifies CASNFRDGKTQYF. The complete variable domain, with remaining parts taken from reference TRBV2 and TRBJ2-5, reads EPEVTQTPSHQVTQMGQEVILRCVPISNHLYFYWYRQILGQKVEFLVSFYNNEISEKSEIFDDQFSVERPDGSNFTLKIRSTKLEDSAMYFCASNFRDGKTQYFGPGTRLLVL.

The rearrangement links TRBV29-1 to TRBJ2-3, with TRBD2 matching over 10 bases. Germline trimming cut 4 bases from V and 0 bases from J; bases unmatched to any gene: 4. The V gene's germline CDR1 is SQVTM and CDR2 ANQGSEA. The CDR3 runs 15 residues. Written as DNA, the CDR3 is TGCAGCGTTGCTAGCGGGAGTCTAAGCACAGATACGCAGTATTTT. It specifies CSVASGSLSTDTQYF.

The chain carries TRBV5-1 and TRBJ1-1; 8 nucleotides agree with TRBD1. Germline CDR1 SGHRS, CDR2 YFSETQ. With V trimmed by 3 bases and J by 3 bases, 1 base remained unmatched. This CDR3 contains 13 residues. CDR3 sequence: CASSSTGDTEAFF. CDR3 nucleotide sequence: TGCGCCAGCAGCTCGACAGGGGACACTGAAGCTTTCTTT.

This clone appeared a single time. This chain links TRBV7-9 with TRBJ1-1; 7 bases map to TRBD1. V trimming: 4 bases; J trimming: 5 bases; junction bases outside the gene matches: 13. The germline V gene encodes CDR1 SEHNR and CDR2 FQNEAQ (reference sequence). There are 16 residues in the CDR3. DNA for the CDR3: TGTGCCAGCAGCTCACAGGGGATGCGAAGGGGGACTGAAGCTTTCTTT. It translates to CASSSQGMRRGTEAFF.

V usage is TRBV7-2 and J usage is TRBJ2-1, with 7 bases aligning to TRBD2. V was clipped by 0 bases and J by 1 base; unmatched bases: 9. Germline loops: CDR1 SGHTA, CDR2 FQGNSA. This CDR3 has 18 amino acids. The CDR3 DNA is TGTGCCAGCAGCTTAGCGTTGGTTCTAGCGGATTCCTACAATGAGCAGTTCTTC. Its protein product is CASSLALVLADSYNEQFF.

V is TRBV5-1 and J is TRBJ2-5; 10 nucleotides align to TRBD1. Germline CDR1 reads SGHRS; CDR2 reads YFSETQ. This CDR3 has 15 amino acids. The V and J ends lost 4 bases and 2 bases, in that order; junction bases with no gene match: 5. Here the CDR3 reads CASSGRTGGQETQYF. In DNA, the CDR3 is TGCGCCAGCAGCGGAAGGACAGGGGGTCAAGAGACCCAGTACTTC.

The CDR3 is CASSPILGEGNTEAFF. The CDR3 region has the DNA TGTGCCAGCAGTCCCATTCTGGGCGAGGGGAACACTGAAGCTTTCTTT. This chain joins TRBV27 and TRBJ1-1; D call uncertain. This CDR3 spans 16 amino acids. V gave up 5 bases and J gave up 1 base, with 17 bases separating them. CDR1 is MNHEY, CDR2 SMNVEV, per germline (reference sequence).

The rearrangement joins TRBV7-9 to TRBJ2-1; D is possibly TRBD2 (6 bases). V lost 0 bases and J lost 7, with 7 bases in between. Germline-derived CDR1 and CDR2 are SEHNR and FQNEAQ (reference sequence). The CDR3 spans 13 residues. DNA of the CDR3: TGTGCCAGCAGCTTAGCTGGGGGGAATGAGCAGTTCTTC. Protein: CASSLAGGNEQFF.

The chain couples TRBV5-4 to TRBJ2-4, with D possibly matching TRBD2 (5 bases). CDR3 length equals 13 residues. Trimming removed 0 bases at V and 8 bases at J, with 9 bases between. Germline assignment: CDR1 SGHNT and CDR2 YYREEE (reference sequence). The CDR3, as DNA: TGTGCCAGCAGCTTGGGCCCCGGGGACATTCAGTACTTC. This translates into CASSLGPGDIQYF. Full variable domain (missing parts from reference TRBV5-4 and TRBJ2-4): ETGVTQSPTHLIKTRGQQVTLRCSSQSGHNTVSWYQQALGQGPQFIFQYYREEENGRGNFPPRFSGLQFPNYSSELNVNALELDDSALYLCASSLGPGDIQYFGAGTRLSVL.

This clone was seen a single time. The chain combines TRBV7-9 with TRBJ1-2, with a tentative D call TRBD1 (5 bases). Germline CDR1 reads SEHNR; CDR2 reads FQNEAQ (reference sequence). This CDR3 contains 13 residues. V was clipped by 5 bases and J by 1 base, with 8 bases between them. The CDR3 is CASSRDSNYGYTF. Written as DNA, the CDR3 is TGTGCCAGCAGCCGCGACAGTAACTATGGCTACACCTTC. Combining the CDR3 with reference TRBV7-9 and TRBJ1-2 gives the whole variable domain DTGVSQNPRHKITKRGQNVTFRCDPISEHNRLYWYRQTLGQGPEFLTYFQNEAQLEKSRLLSDRFSAERPKGSFSTLEIQRTEQGDSAMYLCASSRDSNYGYTFGSGTRLTVV.

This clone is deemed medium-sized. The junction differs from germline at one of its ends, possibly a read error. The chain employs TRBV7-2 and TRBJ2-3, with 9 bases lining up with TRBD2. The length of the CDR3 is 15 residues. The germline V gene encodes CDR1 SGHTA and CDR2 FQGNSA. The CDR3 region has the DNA TGTGCCAGCAGCGTAGCGGGAGTGGGCACAGATACGCAGTATTTT. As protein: CASSVAGVGTDTQYF.

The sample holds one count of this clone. CDR3 protein: CASSLGTSGDNEQFF. The CDR3 bases are TGTGCCAGCAGTTTAGGGACTAGCGGGGACAATGAGCAGTTCTTC. The genes are TRBV27 and TRBJ2-1, with TRBD2 identical over 13 bases. Germline CDR1 is MNHEY and CDR2 is SMNVEV (reference sequence). This CDR3 is 15 amino acids long. V lost 2 bases and J lost 5; bases outside the gene matches: 0.

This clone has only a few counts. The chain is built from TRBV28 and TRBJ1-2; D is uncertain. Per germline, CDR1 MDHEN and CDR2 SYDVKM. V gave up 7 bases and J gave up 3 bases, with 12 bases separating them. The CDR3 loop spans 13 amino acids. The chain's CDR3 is CASTQGGYYGYTF. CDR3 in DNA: TGTGCCAGCACCCAAGGAGGGTACTATGGCTACACCTTC.

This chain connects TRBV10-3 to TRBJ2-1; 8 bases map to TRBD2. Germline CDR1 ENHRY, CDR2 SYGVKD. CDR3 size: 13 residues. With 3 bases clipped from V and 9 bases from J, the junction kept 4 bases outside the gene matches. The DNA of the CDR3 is TGTGCCATCAGTGAAGGCGGGGGGTTTGAGCAGTTCTTC. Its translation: CAISEGGGFEQFF.

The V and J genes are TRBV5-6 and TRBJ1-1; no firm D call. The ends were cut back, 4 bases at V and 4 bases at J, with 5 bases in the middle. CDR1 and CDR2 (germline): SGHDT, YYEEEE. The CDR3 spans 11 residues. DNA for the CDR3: TGTGCCAGCAGCCGGGGCACTGAAGCTTTCTTT. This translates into CASSRGTEAFF.

The CDR3 nucleotides read TGTGCCAGCAGACAAGCGGGAACGGCCGGGGAGCTGTTTTTT. This sequence encodes CASRQAGTAGELFF. This chain joins TRBV7-9 and TRBJ2-2; 7 positions agree with TRBD2. Per germline, CDR1 SEHNR and CDR2 FQNEAQ (reference sequence). The CDR3 length is 14 residues. The V segment lost 6 bases and the J segment 6 bases; nucleotides outside the gene matches: 7.

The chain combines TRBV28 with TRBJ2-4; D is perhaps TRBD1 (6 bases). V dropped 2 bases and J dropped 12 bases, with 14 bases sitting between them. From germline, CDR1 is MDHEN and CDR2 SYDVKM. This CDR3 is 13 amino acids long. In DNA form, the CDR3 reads TGTGCCAGCAGTTTACCAGGGGACCGGAATCAGTACTTC. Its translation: CASSLPGDRNQYF.